Shown below are 24 T cell receptor beta chains from a single sample sequenced in a study of shared clonotypes between healthy human individuals. Generated by immunoSEQ multiplex PCR, the TCRdb table keeps only in-frame clones and is missing some. The sample holds around 2.1 million clones; approximately 94% are singletons and the top ten take approximately 0.13%. Sequenced input: naive CD4+ T cells sorted from blood. Subset reported: CD45RA+ positively selected. The receptors stem from a man between 18 and 35 years old in good health.

The chain uses TRBV6-4 and TRBJ2-2; D unresolved. Trimming left V 0 bases short and J 6 bases short, with 8 bases between. The CDR3 consists of 14 residues. CDR1 is MRHNA, CDR2 SNTAGT, per germline. The CDR3 coding sequence is TGTGCCAGCAGTGACTCAGGGATCGCCGGGGAGCTGTTTTTT. It is translated as CASSDSGIAGELFF.

This clone appeared a few times. The chain is built from TRBV28 and TRBJ2-5; weak D call: TRBD1 (5 bases). The V gene's germline CDR1 is MDHEN and CDR2 SYDVKM. Trimming removed 1 base from V and 2 bases from J, with 8 bases in between. CDR3 length: 14 residues. This CDR3 reads CASSLLGLQETQYF. DNA of the CDR3: TGTGCCAGCAGTTTATTGGGGCTACAAGAGACCCAGTACTTC.

The chain recombines TRBV20-1 with TRBJ2-7, with no clear D. Germline V lookup: CDR1 DFQATT, CDR2 SNEGSKA (reference sequence). This CDR3 has 11 amino acids. The ends were cut back, 8 bases at V and 6 bases at J, with 14 bases in the middle. The CDR3 here is CSIRPSFEQYF. CDR3 coding DNA: TGCAGTATCAGGCCCAGTTTCGAGCAGTACTTC.

The chain is built from TRBV28 and TRBJ2-5; no clear D gene. There are 17 residues in the CDR3. Trimming removed 1 base at V and 4 bases at J, with 19 bases between. Germline V gene sequence: CDR1 MDHEN, CDR2 SYDVKM. The CDR3 region has the DNA TGTGCCAGCAGTTTATTATATAGGGTGAGATCGGGAGAGACCCAGTACTTC. This encodes CASSLLYRVRSGETQYF.

The rearrangement uses TRBV6-1 and TRBJ1-2, with D maybe TRBD1 (6 bases). The V gene's germline CDR1 is MNHNS and CDR2 SASEGT. The ends were cut back, 6 bases at V and 6 bases at J, with 20 bases in the middle. The CDR3 runs to 15 residues. The CDR3 loop reads CASRSPGVDRHGYTF. Here the CDR3 DNA reads TGTGCCAGCAGATCACCCGGTGTGGACAGACATGGCTACACCTTC.

As regards this clone: The sample holds other DNA sequences that translate to the same CDR3. The J gene is TRBJ1-1, the V gene TRBV29-1; TRBD1 matches at 8 bases. J lost 1 base, V lost 7 bases, and 5 bases had no gene match. The CDR3 consists of 13 residues. Per the germline V gene, CDR1 is SQVTM and CDR2 is ANQGSEA. CDR3 protein: CSGNGQGNTEAFF. The CDR3 DNA reads as TGCAGCGGAAATGGACAGGGGAACACTGAAGCTTTCTTT. The complete variable domain, with remaining parts taken from reference TRBV29-1 and TRBJ1-1, reads SAVISQKPSRDICQRGTSLTIQCQVDSQVTMMFWYRQQPGQSLTLIATANQGSEATYESGFVIDKFPISRPNLTFSTLTVSNMSPEDSSIYLCSGNGQGNTEAFFGQGTRLTVV.

The rearrangement links TRBV10-1 to TRBJ2-7, with 14 bases identical to TRBD2. Germline assignment: CDR1 WNHNN and CDR2 SYGVQD (reference sequence). The CDR3 length is 16 residues. The V segment lost 0 bases and the J segment 5 bases; nucleotides outside the gene matches: 3. CDR3 sequence (DNA): TGCGCCAGCAGTGAGTCGGGACTAGCGGGAGCGGACGAGCAGTACTTC. Encoded protein: CASSESGLAGADEQYF.

V and J are TRBV4-1 and TRBJ2-5, with D perhaps matching TRBD2 (6 bases). Deletions cut 0 bases from V and 1 base from J, with 12 bases between. The CDR3 is 16 amino acids. Germline-derived CDR1 and CDR2 are MGHRA and YSYEKL. CDR3 residues: CASSQDLRGTQETQYF. CDR3 nucleotides: TGCGCCAGCAGCCAAGACCTACGGGGGACCCAAGAGACCCAGTACTTC.

Of note for this clone: The identical CDR3 is also encoded by other nucleotide sequences in the sample. V is TRBV6-6 and J is TRBJ1-1; possible D gene TRBD1, 5 bases. Trimming took 3 bases from V and 1 from J, leaving 6 bases between them. Germline-derived CDR1 and CDR2 are MNHNY and SVGAGI (reference sequence). CDR3 size: 13 residues. The CDR3 DNA is TGTGCCAGCAGTTATGGGGGGAACACTGAAGCTTTCTTT. It translates to CASSYGGNTEAFF.

This clone was seen once. The chain is built from TRBV27 and TRBJ1-1; maybe TRBD1 (5 bases). The CDR3 length is 16 residues. From germline, CDR1 is MNHEY and CDR2 SMNVEV (reference sequence). V lost 2 bases and J lost 0, with 13 bases in between. CDR3 sequence: CASSLGTELLNTEAFF. For the CDR3, the DNA is TGTGCCAGCAGTTTAGGGACGGAGCTTTTGAACACTGAAGCTTTCTTT.

This clone was seen a handful of times. The same CDR3 arises from other DNA sequences in this sample as well. J is TRBJ2-7 and V is TRBV5-1; 9 positions match TRBD1. CDR1 SGHRS and CDR2 YFSETQ come from the germline V gene. With 0 bases clipped from V and 3 bases from J, the junction kept 1 base outside the gene matches. The CDR3 extends over 14 amino acids. CDR3 DNA sequence: TGCGCCAGCAGCTTGGGGGGACAGGGCTACGAGCAGTACTTC. It encodes CASSLGGQGYEQYF.

The chain couples TRBV5-6 to TRBJ2-2, with no clear D. The germline V and J ends were trimmed by 2 bases and 7 bases, with 6 bases remaining between them. The germline V gene has CDR1 SGHDT and CDR2 YYEEEE. This CDR3 has 12 residues. The CDR3 DNA reads TGTGCCAGCAGCTTCTTCGGCGGGGAGCTGTTTTTT. It specifies CASSFFGGELFF.

The V gene is TRBV10-2, the J gene TRBJ2-3; TRBD2 matches 12 bases. The junction had 6 bases not matched to a gene; V was cut back by 0 bases and J by 8 bases. The CDR3 has 16 residues. The germline V gene has CDR1 WSHSY and CDR2 SAAADI. The CDR3, as DNA: TGCGCCAGCAGTGAGTCGGCTAGCGGGGGGGCTAGTACGCAGTATTTT. Its translation: CASSESASGGASTQYF.

V gene TRBV27 combines with J gene TRBJ1-5, with 7 bases fitting TRBD1. Trimming cost V 8 bases and J 6 bases; bases outside gene matches: 7. Germline V CDR1 and CDR2: MNHEY, SMNVEV (reference sequence). CDR3 length equals 13 residues. The CDR3 reads CASSRQGGQPQHF. CDR3 DNA sequence: TGTGCCAGCTCCCGACAGGGAGGTCAGCCCCAGCATTTT.

About this clone: The sample holds other DNA sequences that translate to the same CDR3. The chain uses TRBV5-1 and TRBJ1-1, with D possibly matching TRBD1 (5 bases). This CDR3 spans 11 amino acids. Germline CDR1 SGHRS, CDR2 YFSETQ. The V and J ends lost 4 bases and 8 bases respectively, with 9 bases between them. CDR3 loop: CASSTGPEAFF. DNA of the CDR3: TGCGCCAGCAGCACGGGGCCCGAAGCTTTCTTT.

This chain joins TRBV2 and TRBJ1-6, with D unresolved. Trimming pared 6 bases from V and 7 bases from J, leaving 13 bases between. Germline loops: CDR1 SNHLY, CDR2 FYNNEI. This CDR3 spans 14 amino acids. CDR3 nucleotides: TGTGCCAGCAGGGGAACAAGGGCCAATTCACCCCTCCACTTT. Its protein product is CASRGTRANSPLHF.

Comment on this clone: This same CDR3 is encoded by further DNA sequences in the sample. The rearrangement uses TRBV30 and TRBJ2-7, with 9 bases lining up with TRBD1. The junction had 2 bases not matched to a gene; V was cut back by 2 bases and J by 3 bases. Germline V CDR1 and CDR2: GTSNPN, SVGIG (reference sequence). The CDR3 runs 13 residues. CDR3 in DNA: TGTGCCTGGAGTCGACAGGGGGTCTACGAGCAGTACTTC. It yields the protein CAWSRQGVYEQYF.

This clone occurred a few times. The V and J genes are TRBV30 and TRBJ1-1; no reliable D call. CDR3 length: 15 residues. V lost 0 bases, J lost 1 base, and 12 bases lay in between. CDR1 and CDR2 from the germline V gene are GTSNPN and SVGIG (reference sequence). The CDR3 protein is CAWSVRPNSNTEAFF. The CDR3 bases are TGTGCCTGGAGTGTACGGCCGAATTCGAACACTGAAGCTTTCTTT.

This clone was seen once. The V call is TRBV29-1, the J call TRBJ2-3; D gene uncertain. CDR1 and CDR2 (germline): SQVTM, ANQGSEA. The CDR3 is made up of 14 amino acids. The ends were cut back, 8 bases at V and 0 bases at J, with 15 bases in the middle. Here the CDR3 reads CSHTRAESTDTQYF. In DNA form, the CDR3 reads TGCAGCCACACCCGGGCGGAGAGCACAGATACGCAGTATTTT.

The chain couples TRBV29-1 to TRBJ2-7; either TRBD1 or TRBD2 may supply D (6 bases each). Germline CDR1 SQVTM, CDR2 ANQGSEA. V was cut by 6 bases and J by 6 bases, with 21 bases left in between. The CDR3 consists of 14 residues. CDR3 coding DNA: TGCAGCGTGGGACAAGGGGGGCTCTTCTCCGAGCAGTACTTC. This translates into CSVGQGGLFSEQYF.

The chain links TRBV6-1 to TRBJ2-7; TRBD1 matches at 10 bases. The germline V gene encodes CDR1 MNHNS and CDR2 SASEGT. V gave up 2 bases and J gave up 4 bases; unmatched junction bases: 8. The CDR3 is made up of 16 amino acids. The CDR3 loop reads CASSESTGQGVYEQYF. The CDR3, as DNA: TGTGCCAGCAGTGAATCTACTGGACAGGGGGTTTACGAGCAGTACTTC.

This chain joins TRBV5-6 and TRBJ2-7, with D perhaps matching TRBD1 or TRBD2 (5 bases each). V lost 4 bases to trimming and J lost 3 bases, with 17 bases between them. The CDR3 sequence is 15 residues long. Per the germline V gene, CDR1 is SGHDT and CDR2 is YYEEEE. The CDR3 reads CASSHRDGSLYEQYF. The CDR3 DNA is TGTGCCAGCAGCCACCGGGACGGTTCACTCTACGAGCAGTACTTC.

The V and J genes are TRBV5-1 and TRBJ2-3; possibly TRBD2 for D (6 bases). Germline V gene data show CDR1 as SGHRS and CDR2 as YFSETQ. The CDR3 consists of 16 residues. V was clipped by 1 base and J by 4 bases, with 16 bases between them. The CDR3 protein is CASSLTSRGSADTQYF. CDR3 bases: TGCGCCAGCAGCTTGACTTCACGGGGGTCGGCAGATACGCAGTATTTT.

In DNA form, the CDR3 reads TGTGCCAGCTCACTATATGGAAGTAATGAGCAGTTCTTC. It yields the protein CASSLYGSNEQFF. The V and J genes are TRBV18 and TRBJ2-1, with D uncertain. V gave up 4 bases and J gave up 7 bases, with 11 bases separating them. CDR1 and CDR2 (germline): KGHSH, LQKENI. The CDR3 spans 13 residues.